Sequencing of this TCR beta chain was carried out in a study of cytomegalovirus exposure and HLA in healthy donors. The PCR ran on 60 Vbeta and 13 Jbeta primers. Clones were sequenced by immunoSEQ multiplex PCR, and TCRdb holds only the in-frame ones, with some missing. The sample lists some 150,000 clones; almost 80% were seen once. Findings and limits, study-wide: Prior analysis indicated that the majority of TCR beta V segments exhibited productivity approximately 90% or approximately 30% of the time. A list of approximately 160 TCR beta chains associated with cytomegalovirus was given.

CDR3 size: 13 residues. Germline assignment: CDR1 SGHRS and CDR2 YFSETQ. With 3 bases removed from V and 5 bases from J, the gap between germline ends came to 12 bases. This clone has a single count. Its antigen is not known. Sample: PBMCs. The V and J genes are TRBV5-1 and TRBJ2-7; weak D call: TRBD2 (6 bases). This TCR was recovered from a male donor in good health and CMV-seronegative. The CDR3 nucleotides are TGCGCCAGCAGCTCGGACGCTAGCGACGAGCAGTACTTC. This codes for CASSSDASDEQYF.